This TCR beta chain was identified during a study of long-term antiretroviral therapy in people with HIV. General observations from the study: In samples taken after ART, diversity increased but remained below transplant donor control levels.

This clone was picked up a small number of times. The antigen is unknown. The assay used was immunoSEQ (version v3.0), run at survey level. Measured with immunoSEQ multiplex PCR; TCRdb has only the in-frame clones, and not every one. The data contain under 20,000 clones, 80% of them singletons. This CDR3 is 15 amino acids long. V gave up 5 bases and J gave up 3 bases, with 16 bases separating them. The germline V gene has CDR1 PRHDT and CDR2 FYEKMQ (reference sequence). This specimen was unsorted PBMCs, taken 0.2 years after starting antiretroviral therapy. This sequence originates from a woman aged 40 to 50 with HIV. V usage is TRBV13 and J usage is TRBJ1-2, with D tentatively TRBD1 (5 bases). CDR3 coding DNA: TGTGCCAGCAGCGCCCGGGACTTCGACCACTATGGCTACACCTTC. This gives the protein CASSARDFDHYGYTF.